One TCR beta chain is described in this entry. No DNA is shown, since the ends of the CDR3 on it are uncertain; the CDR3 is the one TCRdb lists. The sample contains more than one DNA sequence encoding this CDR3. This sample was taken from a study of Tregs in tolerant kidney transplant recipients. The CDR3 spans 17 amino acids, including both terminal residues. The germline gives CDR1 SNHLY, CDR2 FYNNEI. Produced via immunoSEQ multiplex PCR; TCRdb's table is partial and in-frame only. The data hold 40,000 to 50,000 clones, with roughly nine tenths observed a single time. The chain has TRBV2 and TRBJ2-6; the D call of TRBD1 is as the table states it, not checked on the DNA. Sequenced: Tregs from blood. This TCR was sampled from a human donor in good health. CDR3 protein: CASSGGRVGFGANVLTF.